The 8 T cell receptor beta chains below were found in one sample sequenced in a study of a mutant IDH1 vaccine in newly diagnosed glioma. Antigens of these TCRs are unknown. Described time point: week 5, during vaccination. Each dose delivered 300 ug of mutant IDH1 20-mer peptide subcutaneously with imiquimod. The repertoire was sequenced with immunoSEQ multiplex PCR; TCRdb's copy has only in-frame clones and lacks some. This repertoire shows 40,000 to 65,000 clones, around 78% found once; its top ten account for approximately 1.8%. The specimen comprised PBMCs, sampled from a glioma patient whose treatment included an IDH1 peptide vaccine. Receptors originate from a woman between 35 and 50 years old with glioma.

This clone was seen more than once but under ten times. This chain links TRBV7-6 with TRBJ1-4; 7 nucleotides match TRBD1. This CDR3 has 15 residues. Unmatched junction bases numbered 9, after V lost 4 bases and J lost 7 bases. Germline V CDR1 and CDR2: SGHVS, FNYEAQ. CDR3 sequence reads: CASSSQGTVGEKLFF. The CDR3 DNA is TGTGCCAGCAGCTCCCAGGGGACAGTGGGTGAAAAACTGTTTTTT.

This clone was detected only a few times. The chain has TRBV5-4 and TRBJ2-7; D remains unclear. Trimming cost V 0 bases and J 0 bases, with 7 bases left between them. Germline V gene sequence: CDR1 SGHNT, CDR2 YYREEE (reference sequence). The CDR3 spans 14 residues. This CDR3 is CASSLGGYSYEQYF. The CDR3 nucleotides are TGTGCCAGCAGCTTGGGCGGATACTCCTACGAGCAGTACTTC.

The CDR3 DNA sequence: TGTGCCAGCAGCCCCACGCCCCGAGGCAGAGGCTATGGCTACACCTTC. Protein: CASSPTPRGRGYGYTF. The chain is built from TRBV5-6 and TRBJ1-2; no firm D call. V was clipped by 4 bases and J by 4 bases, with 20 bases between them. CDR3 size: 16 residues. The germline gives CDR1 SGHDT, CDR2 YYEEEE.

This chain connects TRBV7-2 to TRBJ1-2; 7 nucleotides line up with TRBD1. Germline V gene data show CDR1 as SGHTA and CDR2 as FQGNSA. V gave up 7 bases and J gave up 4 bases; unmatched junction bases: 12. The CDR3 length is 15 residues. Written as DNA, the CDR3 is TGTGCCAGCACCCCAGTGGCAGGGGGATCCTATGGCTACACCTTC. Its translation: CASTPVAGGSYGYTF.

The J gene is TRBJ2-7, the V gene TRBV5-1; possible D gene TRBD2, 7 bases. The CDR3 is 14 amino acids. The V and J ends lost 5 bases and 2 bases respectively, with 14 bases between them. CDR1 and CDR2 (germline): SGHRS, YFSETQ. CDR3 bases: TGCGCCAGCAGATTCCGGGGGGCGGCCTACGAGCAGTACTTC. Its translation is CASRFRGAAYEQYF.

The chain is built from TRBV7-6 and TRBJ2-3; possibly TRBD1 for D (6 bases). Trimming shortened V by 5 bases and J by 3 bases, and 12 bases separated the two germline ends. The germline CDR1 and CDR2 sequences are SGHVS and FNYEAQ. This CDR3 contains 14 residues. CDR3 nucleotide sequence: TGTGCCAGCAGCCTAGGAAGGGGGACAGATACGCAGTATTTT. Translation gives CASSLGRGTDTQYF.

This clone was detected once. The chain uses TRBV6-4 and TRBJ2-3; 10 bases fit TRBD2. There are 15 residues in the CDR3. Losses at the gene ends were 6 bases for V and 3 bases for J; bases not matched to a gene: 6. Germline lookup yields CDR1 MRHNA and CDR2 SNTAGT. The DNA of the CDR3 is TGTGCCAGCAGCAGCGGGGGGGCTTGGACAGATACGCAGTATTTT. Amino acid sequence: CASSSGGAWTDTQYF.

The chain combines TRBV7-9 with TRBJ1-1; 8 bases map to TRBD1. Trimming at V came to 5 bases and at J to 1 base, leaving 9 bases not matched to a gene. The germline CDR1 and CDR2 sequences are SEHNR and FQNEAQ (reference sequence). The CDR3 covers 16 residues. CDR3 DNA sequence: TGTGCCAGCAGCAGAGGGGCAGGGGGCTGGAACACTGAAGCTTTCTTT. Protein: CASSRGAGGWNTEAFF. Combining the CDR3 with reference TRBV7-9 and TRBJ1-1 gives the whole variable domain DTGVSQNPRHKITKRGQNVTFRCDPISEHNRLYWYRQTLGQGPEFLTYFQNEAQLEKSRLLSDRFSAERPKGSFSTLEIQRTEQGDSAMYLCASSRGAGGWNTEAFFGQGTRLTVV.